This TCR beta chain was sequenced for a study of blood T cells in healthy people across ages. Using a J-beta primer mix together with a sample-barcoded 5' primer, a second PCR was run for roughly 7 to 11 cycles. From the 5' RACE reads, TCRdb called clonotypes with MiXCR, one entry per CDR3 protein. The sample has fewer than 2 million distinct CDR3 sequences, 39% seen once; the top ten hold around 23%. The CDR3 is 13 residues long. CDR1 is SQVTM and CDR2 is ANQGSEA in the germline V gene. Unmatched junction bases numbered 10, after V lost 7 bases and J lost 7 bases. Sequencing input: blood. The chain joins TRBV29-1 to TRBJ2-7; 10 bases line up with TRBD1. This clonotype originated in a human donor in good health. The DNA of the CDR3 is TGCAGCGCGAGCAGACAGGGGGCTAGAGAGCAGTACTTC. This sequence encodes CSASRQGAREQYF.